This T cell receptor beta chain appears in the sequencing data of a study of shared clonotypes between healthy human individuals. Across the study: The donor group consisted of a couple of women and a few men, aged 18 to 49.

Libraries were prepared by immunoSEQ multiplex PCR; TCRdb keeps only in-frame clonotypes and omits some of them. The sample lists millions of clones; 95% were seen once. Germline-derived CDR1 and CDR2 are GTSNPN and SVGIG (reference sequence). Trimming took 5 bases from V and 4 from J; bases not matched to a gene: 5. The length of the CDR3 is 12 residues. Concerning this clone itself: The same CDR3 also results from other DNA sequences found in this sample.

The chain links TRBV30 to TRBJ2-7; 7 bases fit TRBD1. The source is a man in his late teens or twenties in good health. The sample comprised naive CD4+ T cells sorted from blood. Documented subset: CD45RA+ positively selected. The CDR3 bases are TGTGCCTGGGCTAGGGACAGTTACGAGCAGTACTTC. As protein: CAWARDSYEQYF.